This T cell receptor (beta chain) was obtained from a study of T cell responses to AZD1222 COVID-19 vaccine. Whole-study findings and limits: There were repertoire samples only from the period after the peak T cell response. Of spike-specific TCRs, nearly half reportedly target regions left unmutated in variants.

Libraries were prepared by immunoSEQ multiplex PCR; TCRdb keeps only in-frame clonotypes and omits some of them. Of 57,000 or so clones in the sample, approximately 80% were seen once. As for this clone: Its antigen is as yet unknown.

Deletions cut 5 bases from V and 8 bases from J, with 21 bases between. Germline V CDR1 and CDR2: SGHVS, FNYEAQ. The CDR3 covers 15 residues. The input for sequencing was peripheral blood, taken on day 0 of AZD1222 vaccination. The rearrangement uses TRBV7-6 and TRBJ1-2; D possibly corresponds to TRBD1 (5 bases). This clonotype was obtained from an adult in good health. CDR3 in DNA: TGTGCCAGCAGCCACGCCCGGAGGCAGGGCGGCGGCTACACCTTC. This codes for CASSHARRQGGGYTF.